The T cell receptor (beta chain) under discussion was sequenced for a study of blood T cells in healthy people across ages. It was with a sample-barcoded 5' primer and a J-beta primer mix that a second PCR of roughly 6 to 11 cycles was run. Every molecule of cDNA carried a tag from a template-switch adaptor with 12 random nucleotides. TCRdb re-called the 5' RACE reads with MiXCR, one entry per CDR3 protein. The repertoire holds 700,000 to 950,000 distinct CDR3 sequences, 58% seen once, with approximately 20% in the top ten. Germline-derived CDR1 and CDR2 are DFQATT and SNEGSKA (reference sequence). The length of the CDR3 is 13 residues. V dropped 3 bases and J dropped 2 bases, with 9 bases sitting between them.

The V gene is TRBV20-1, the J gene TRBJ2-3; TRBD2 is a possible D gene (5 bases). Sequencing input: blood. The TCR originated in a man aged 30 to 45 in good health. The CDR3 DNA sequence: TGCAGTGCTAGGGACTCTCACACAGATACGCAGTATTTT. Amino acids: CSARDSHTDTQYF.